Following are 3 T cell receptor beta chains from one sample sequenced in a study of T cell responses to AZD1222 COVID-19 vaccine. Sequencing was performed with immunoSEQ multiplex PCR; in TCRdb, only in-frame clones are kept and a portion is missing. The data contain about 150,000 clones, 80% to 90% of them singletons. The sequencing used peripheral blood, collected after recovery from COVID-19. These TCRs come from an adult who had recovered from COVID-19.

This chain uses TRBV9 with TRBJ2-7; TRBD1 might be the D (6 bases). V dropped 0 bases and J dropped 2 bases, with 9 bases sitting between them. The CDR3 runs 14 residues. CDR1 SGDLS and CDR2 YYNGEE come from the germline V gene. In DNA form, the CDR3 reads TGTGCCAGCAGCGTAGAAACAGGGCCCTACGAGCAGTACTTC. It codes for CASSVETGPYEQYF.

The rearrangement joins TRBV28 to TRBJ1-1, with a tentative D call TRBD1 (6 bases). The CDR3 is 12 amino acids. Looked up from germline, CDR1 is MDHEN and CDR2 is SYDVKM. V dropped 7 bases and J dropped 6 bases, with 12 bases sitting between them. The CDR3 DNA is TGTGCCAGCACCGTAAGGGGGGCTGAAGCTTTCTTT. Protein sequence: CASTVRGAEAFF.

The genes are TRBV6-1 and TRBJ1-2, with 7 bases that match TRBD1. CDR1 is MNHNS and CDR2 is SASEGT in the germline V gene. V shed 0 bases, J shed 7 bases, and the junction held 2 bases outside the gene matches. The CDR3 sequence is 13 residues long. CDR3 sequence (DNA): TGTGCCAGCAGTGAAGCGCACAGGGGTGGCTACACCTTC. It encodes CASSEAHRGGYTF.